This passage covers 32 T cell receptor beta chains from one sample sequenced in a study of CD8+CD57+ T cells in acquired aplastic anemia. The template for TCR beta VDJ and CDR3 sequence profiling was genomic DNA. Using its own MiXCR run on the reads, TCRdb lists one record per CDR3 protein. The repertoire has some 180,000 distinct CDR3 sequences, approximately 45% of them found once; the top ten carry around 2.7%. Sequenced material: sorted CD4+, CD8+, or CD8+CD57+ T cells (not recorded which) from PBMCs. The receptors here all came from a human donor in good health.

The chain recombines TRBV19 with TRBJ1-6, with D tentatively TRBD1 (5 bases). The V gene lost 6 bases and the J gene lost 7 bases, with 28 bases spanning the gap. Germline CDR1 is LNHDA and CDR2 is SQIVND (reference sequence). This CDR3 is 19 amino acids long. This CDR3 is CASRTSAGKGYGKNSPLHF. The CDR3 nucleotides read TGTGCCAGTAGGACTTCGGCAGGGAAGGGCTATGGAAAGAATTCACCCCTCCACTTT.

A word on this clonotype: A much larger clone differs by one base, so this may be a read error. The V call is TRBV6-1, the J call TRBJ1-1, with TRBD1 as a possible D gene (6 bases). In germline, CDR1 is MNHNS, CDR2 SASEGT. The CDR3 is 14 amino acids. The CDR3 bases are TGTGTCAGCAGAAACTACAGGGATCGGGGTGAAGCTTTCTTT. This sequence encodes CVSRNYRDRGEAFF.

This clonotype appeared a single time. The chain employs TRBV20-1 and TRBJ2-3, with 7 bases matching TRBD1. The V gene end was trimmed by 2 bases and the J gene end by 4 bases; junction bases not matched to a gene: 6. The germline V gene encodes CDR1 DFQATT and CDR2 SNEGSKA (reference sequence). The CDR3 contains 14 residues. CDR3 in amino acids: CSARLQGLSDTQYF. For the CDR3, the DNA is TGCAGTGCTAGATTACAGGGGTTGTCAGATACGCAGTATTTT.

Worth noting for this clonotype: Here the CDR3 omits its conserved ending phenylalanine or tryptophan, so a read error is the likely source. J is TRBJ2-1 and V is TRBV15; D possibly corresponds to TRBD2 (6 bases). The germline V and J ends were trimmed by 3 bases and 4 bases, with 7 bases remaining between them. This CDR3 contains 13 residues. The V gene's germline CDR1 is LNHNV and CDR2 YYDKDF (reference sequence). Written as DNA, the CDR3 is TGTGCCACCAGCAGGCGGGGTTACAATGAGCAGTTCCTC. As protein: CATSRRGYNEQFL.

The chain has TRBV4-3 and TRBJ1-6; no firm D call. Looked up from germline, CDR1 is LGHNA and CDR2 is YSLEER. CDR3 size: 13 residues. Between the trimmed V and J ends, which lost 1 base and 9 bases, there was a span of 7 bases. CDR3 coding DNA: TGCGCCAGCAGCCAAGTTAATAGTTCACCCCTCCACTTT. This encodes CASSQVNSSPLHF.

The chain uses TRBV7-6 and TRBJ2-5; 12 positions match TRBD2. The CDR3 is made up of 18 amino acids. The V gene's germline CDR1 is SGHVS and CDR2 FNYEAQ. Trimming removed 0 bases from V and 5 bases from J; junction bases left unmatched: 10. The CDR3 region has the DNA TGTGCCAGCAGCTTAGCGGCTAGCGGGGGGGATCCCCTGGAGACCCAGTACTTC. Protein: CASSLAASGGDPLETQYF.

V usage is TRBV5-4 and J usage is TRBJ2-1, with TRBD2 as a possible D gene (5 bases). CDR3 size: 13 residues. V shed 4 bases and J shed 3 bases, with 8 bases lying between them. In germline, CDR1 is SGHNT, CDR2 YYREEE (reference sequence). The CDR3 reads CASSVDYYNEQFF. DNA for the CDR3: TGTGCCAGCAGCGTTGACTACTACAATGAGCAGTTCTTC. Full variable domain (outside the CDR3, taken from reference TRBV5-4 and TRBJ2-1): ETGVTQSPTHLIKTRGQQVTLRCSSQSGHNTVSWYQQALGQGPQFIFQYYREEENGRGNFPPRFSGLQFPNYSSELNVNALELDDSALYLCASSVDYYNEQFFGPGTRLTVL.

This clonotype was seen repeatedly, ten times or more. The rearrangement joins TRBV7-8 to TRBJ1-1; perhaps TRBD1 as D (6 bases). This CDR3 has 15 amino acids. V lost 6 bases, J lost 5 bases, and 19 bases lay in between. Germline values: CDR1 SGHVS, CDR2 FQNEAQ. This chain's CDR3 is CASSPKRLQGTEAFF. DNA for the CDR3: TGTGCCAGCAGTCCGAAGCGACTACAGGGTACTGAAGCTTTCTTT. Complete variable domain (other parts from reference TRBV7-8 and TRBJ1-1): GAGVSQSPRYKVAKRGQDVALRCDPISGHVSLFWYQQALGQGPEFLTYFQNEAQLDKSGLPSDRFFAERPEGSVSTLKIQRTQQEDSAVYLCASSPKRLQGTEAFFGQGTRLTVV.

The chain uses TRBV7-2 and TRBJ2-5; no clear D gene. CDR3 length: 13 amino acids. Germline V gene lookup returns CDR1 SGHTA and CDR2 FQGNSA. V lost 3 bases and J 5 bases, leaving 10 bases between the germline ends. CDR3: CASSLGYGETQYF. CDR3 coding DNA: TGTGCCAGCAGCTTGGGCTACGGGGAGACCCAGTACTTC.

The gene calls are TRBV20-1 and TRBJ1-1, with D hard to call. The CDR3 contains 14 residues. The V end lost 1 base, the J end lost 0 bases, and 9 bases lay between the germline ends. Germline values: CDR1 DFQATT, CDR2 SNEGSKA (reference sequence). CDR3 DNA: TGCAGTGCTAGAGTTGGGCCCGTGAACACTGAAGCTTTCTTT. It is translated as CSARVGPVNTEAFF.

This clonotype was seen only a few times. The chain links TRBV3-1 to TRBJ2-3; D call uncertain. CDR3 length: 15 amino acids. V was cut by 5 bases and J by 2 bases, with 14 bases left in between. Per the germline V gene, CDR1 is LGHDT and CDR2 is YNNKEL (reference sequence). CDR3 residues: CASSLRRQSTDTQYF. DNA of the CDR3: TGTGCCAGCAGCTTAAGACGACAATCCACAGATACGCAGTATTTT.

The J gene is TRBJ2-5, the V gene TRBV10-3; TRBD1 is a possible D gene (6 bases). Trimming left V 10 bases short and J 5 bases short, with 14 bases between. Germline CDR1 is ENHRY and CDR2 is SYGVKD. This CDR3 has 12 amino acids. The CDR3 region has the DNA TGTGCCAGCACCGACAGGATCGAGACCCAGTACTTC. Encoded protein: CASTDRIETQYF.

The chain links TRBV10-3 to TRBJ2-1; TRBD2 matches at 12 bases. Germline V gene lookup returns CDR1 ENHRY and CDR2 SYGVKD. This CDR3 is built from 16 residues. V trimming: 4 bases; J trimming: 9 bases; junction bases outside the gene matches: 10. CDR3 sequence: CAISAIPSGRVGEQFF. DNA of the CDR3: TGTGCCATCAGTGCTATCCCTAGCGGGAGGGTGGGTGAGCAGTTCTTC.

Only a few counts were recorded for this clonotype. A much larger clone sits a single nucleotide away, making a read error possible. The chain joins TRBV20-1 to TRBJ2-7; D gene unclear. This CDR3 has 13 amino acids. V lost 1 base and J 1 base, leaving 8 bases between the germline ends. CDR1 and CDR2 (germline): DFQATT, SNEGSKA (reference sequence). CDR3 sequence reads: CSARVESSYEQYF. The CDR3 DNA reads TGCAGTGCTAGAGTCGAGAGTTCCTACGAGCAGTACTTC.

The sample holds a few counts of this clonotype. The V gene is TRBV29-1, the J gene TRBJ2-7; the match to TRBD1 covers 7 bases. V lost 0 bases, J lost 2 bases, and 4 bases stayed unmatched. Looked up from germline, CDR1 is SQVTM and CDR2 is ANQGSEA. The CDR3 is made up of 14 amino acids. This CDR3 reads CSVEDRDSTYEQYF. The CDR3 region has the DNA TGCAGCGTTGAAGACCGGGACAGCACCTACGAGCAGTACTTC.

In its sample, this clonotype was seen many times. The chain uses TRBV4-2 and TRBJ2-7, with D perhaps being TRBD1 or TRBD2 (5 bases each). Germline V lookup: CDR1 LGHNA, CDR2 YNFKEQ. There are 14 residues in the CDR3. V lost 1 base, J lost 6 bases, and 13 bases lay in between. Written as DNA, the CDR3 is TGTGCCAGCAGCCAAGTTGGGGGATTCGCCGAGCAGTACTTC. This gives the protein CASSQVGGFAEQYF.

This chain joins TRBV2 and TRBJ1-1; TRBD1 is a possible D gene (6 bases). Germline-derived CDR1 and CDR2 are SNHLY and FYNNEI. The CDR3 spans 14 residues. The V end lost 3 bases, the J end lost 8 bases, and 16 bases lay between the germline ends. The CDR3 DNA follows: TGTGCCAGCAGTGAGGTATCGGGTACAGGGGAAGCTTTCTTT. It is translated as CASSEVSGTGEAFF.

In this sample, this clonotype turned up many times. This sequence joins TRBV29-1 and TRBJ2-7, with D tentatively TRBD1 (5 bases). The CDR3 sequence is 14 residues long. The germline gives CDR1 SQVTM, CDR2 ANQGSEA. Trimming left V 4 bases short and J 1 base short, with 14 bases between. The DNA of the CDR3 is TGCAGCGTTGTAACGGACAAAAAGTCCTACGAGCAGTACTTC. Its protein is CSVVTDKKSYEQYF.

This clonotype was recorded many times. V and J are TRBV5-1 and TRBJ2-1; D is possibly TRBD2 (6 bases). The V end was cut by 0 bases, the J end by 9 bases, with 10 bases between. The CDR3 runs 13 residues. Germline V CDR1 and CDR2: SGHRS, YFSETQ. The CDR3: CASSLDGLREQFF. The CDR3 DNA reads TGCGCCAGCAGCTTGGACGGACTACGTGAGCAGTTCTTC.

The chain links TRBV2 to TRBJ1-1; no firm D call. The germline V gene has CDR1 SNHLY and CDR2 FYNNEI. The CDR3 spans 11 residues. V was clipped by 8 bases and J by 1 base, with 5 bases between them. The CDR3 protein is CASARNTEAFF. In DNA, the CDR3 is TGTGCCAGCGCCAGGAACACTGAAGCTTTCTTT.

The rearrangement joins TRBV28 to TRBJ2-3, with TRBD1 matching over 9 bases. The trim removed 1 base at V and 5 bases at J, leaving 1 base unmatched. The CDR3 consists of 14 residues. In germline, CDR1 is MDHEN, CDR2 SYDVKM. CDR3 DNA: TGTGCCAGCAGTTTATACAGGGGGCGAGATACGCAGTATTTT. This gives the protein CASSLYRGRDTQYF.

This sequence joins TRBV6-1 and TRBJ1-2; TRBD1 might be the D (5 bases). V lost 7 bases, J lost 0 bases, and 15 bases lay in between. The germline V gene has CDR1 MNHNS and CDR2 SASEGT. The CDR3 sequence is 15 residues long. Here the CDR3 DNA reads TGTGCCAGCAAAATCGACAGATATCCTAACTATGGCTACACCTTC. This codes for CASKIDRYPNYGYTF.

The chain carries TRBV12-5 and TRBJ2-7; no firm D call. Looked up from germline, CDR1 is LGHNT and CDR2 is FRNRAP. The CDR3 length is 12 residues. The V end was cut by 9 bases, the J end by 5 bases, with 14 bases between. The CDR3 spells CASGIGGHEQYF. CDR3 nucleotide sequence: TGTGCTAGCGGAATCGGCGGCCACGAGCAGTACTTC.

This clonotype showed up many times. This chain connects TRBV20-1 to TRBJ2-1; D remains unclear. This CDR3 has 17 amino acids. Trimming removed 0 bases at V and 0 bases at J, with 15 bases between. Germline CDR1 is DFQATT and CDR2 is SNEGSKA (reference sequence). This chain's CDR3 is CSARDPFSPSSYNEQFF. The CDR3 DNA sequence: TGCAGTGCTAGAGATCCGTTCTCTCCCAGCTCCTACAATGAGCAGTTCTTC.

With regard to this clonotype: It may be a read error: a sequence one base away is much more abundant. This chain connects TRBV6-2 or TRBV6-3 to TRBJ1-1, with D possibly being TRBD1 (5 bases). CDR1 and CDR2 (germline): MNHEY, SVGEGT. The CDR3 has 14 amino acids. For the CDR3, the DNA is TGTGCCAGCAGTAACTCAGGGTATATGACTGAAGCTTTCTTT. Protein: CASSNSGYMTEAFF.

This clonotype has at least ten counts. V is TRBV29-1 and J is TRBJ1-1, with 7 bases identical to TRBD1. J was trimmed by 5 bases and V by 4 bases; bases with no gene match: 19. Germline lookup yields CDR1 SQVTM and CDR2 ANQGSEA. The CDR3 is made up of 17 amino acids. The CDR3 loop reads CSVGGVGTEDLGTEAFF. The CDR3 nucleotides read TGCAGCGTTGGCGGGGTAGGGACAGAAGACTTGGGAACTGAAGCTTTCTTT.

In this sample, this clonotype turned up a few times. The chain carries TRBV28 and TRBJ2-7; D is unclear. This CDR3 region has 15 residues. The germline CDR1 and CDR2 sequences are MDHEN and SYDVKM. Trimming took 2 bases from V and 2 from J, leaving 13 bases between them. This CDR3 is CASSLTRSNTYEQYF. For the CDR3, the DNA is TGTGCCAGCAGTTTAACCCGTTCGAATACCTACGAGCAGTACTTC. Together with reference TRBV28 and TRBJ2-7, the CDR3 gives the full variable domain: DVKVTQSSRYLVKRTGEKVFLECVQDMDHENMFWYRQDPGLGLRLIYFSYDVKMKEKGDIPEGYSVSREKKERFSLILESASTNQTSMYLCASSLTRSNTYEQYFGPGTRLTVT.

This clonotype was counted at least ten times. The chain carries TRBV19 and TRBJ2-6; possible D gene TRBD1, 6 bases. Trimming removed 8 bases from V and 0 bases from J, with 14 bases in between. Germline V gene lookup returns CDR1 LNHDA and CDR2 SQIVND (reference sequence). This CDR3 has 16 residues. The CDR3 region has the DNA TGTGCCAGTTCCCCGGGACAAGGCTCTGGGGCCAACGTCCTGACTTTC. This translates into CASSPGQGSGANVLTF.

Notes on this clonotype: The CDR3 end shows no conserved phenylalanine or tryptophan, and so a read error is likely. The V call is TRBV30, the J call TRBJ2-2; D is uncertain. V was cut by 2 bases and J by 5 bases, with 9 bases left in between. The germline V gene encodes CDR1 GTSNPN and CDR2 SVGIG (reference sequence). This CDR3 has 13 residues. The CDR3, as DNA: TGTGCCTGGAGTCGGGCGTGGACCGGGGAGCTGTTTTCT. Translated, it gives CAWSRAWTGELFS.

V gene TRBV2 combines with J gene TRBJ1-2, with 8 bases matching TRBD1. Trimming removed 3 bases from V and 1 base from J; junction bases left unmatched: 4. The germline gives CDR1 SNHLY, CDR2 FYNNEI. The CDR3 is 15 residues long. The CDR3 sequence: CASSDRTGSNYGYTF. The CDR3 nucleotides read TGTGCCAGCAGTGACCGGACAGGGAGTAACTATGGCTACACCTTC.

The chain links TRBV29-1 to TRBJ1-5; 9 positions match TRBD1. V shed 6 bases, J shed 7 bases, and the junction held 10 bases outside the gene matches. CDR1 is SQVTM, CDR2 ANQGSEA, per germline. The CDR3 contains 14 residues. DNA for the CDR3: TGCAGCGTCCGGGACAGGGATCCAACACAGCCCCAGCATTTT. Translating it yields CSVRDRDPTQPQHF.

V usage is TRBV2 and J usage is TRBJ1-6; D is possibly TRBD1 (6 bases). Germline V gene sequence: CDR1 SNHLY, CDR2 FYNNEI. Trimming left V 7 bases short and J 6 bases short, with 10 bases between. The CDR3 has 13 amino acids. CDR3 in amino acids: CASMQGPNSPLHF. The CDR3 nucleotides read TGTGCCAGCATGCAGGGGCCTAATTCACCCCTCCACTTT. The whole variable domain, filled in from reference TRBV2 and TRBJ1-6, reads EPEVTQTPSHQVTQMGQEVILRCVPISNHLYFYWYRQILGQKVEFLVSFYNNEISEKSEIFDDQFSVERPDGSNFTLKIRSTKLEDSAMYFCASMQGPNSPLHFGNGTRLTVT.